This T cell receptor beta chain appears in the sequencing data of a study of blood T cell repertoires in COVID-19. Some clones are missing from TCRdb's copy, which holds only in-frame ones; the method was immunoSEQ multiplex PCR. Of approximately 68,000 clones in the sample, approximately 85% were seen once. V was pared by 6 bases and J by 7 bases, with 13 bases of the junction left unmatched. The CDR3 contains 16 residues. CDR1 is MDHEN, CDR2 SYDVKM, per germline. This chain joins TRBV28 and TRBJ1-4; TRBD1 aligns across 8 bases. This clonotype originated in a woman of 80 years or more with active or convalescent COVID-19. Sequencing input: peripheral blood. The CDR3 protein is CASRSSQGARVEKLFF. The CDR3 DNA sequence: TGTGCCAGCAGGTCCTCGCAGGGGGCGCGTGTTGAAAAACTGTTTTTT.